This T cell receptor beta chain was recorded in a study of OX40 agonist ivuxolimab in advanced cancers. Samples of blood were obtained at baseline, on cycle 4 day 1, and on cycle 7 day 1. With V trimmed by 8 bases and J by 3 bases, 3 bases remained unmatched. The germline V gene has CDR1 LNHDA and CDR2 SQIVND (reference sequence). The CDR3 contains 13 residues. Sequencing was performed with immunoSEQ multiplex PCR; in TCRdb, only in-frame clones are kept and a portion is missing. The sample has 100,000 or so clones; about 85% are singletons. The sample was CD4+ or CD8+ T cells sorted from blood, taken in a trial of the OX40 agonist ivuxolimab. V gene TRBV19 combines with J gene TRBJ2-3; TRBD2 matches at 9 bases. This TCR came from an adult with an advanced solid tumor such as melanoma, head and neck, liver or kidney cancer. The CDR3, as DNA: TGTGCCAGTCGGGCGGGAGGGACAGATACGCAGTATTTT. Residues: CASRAGGTDTQYF.